The 32 T cell receptor beta chains below come from one sample, sequenced in a study of T cell changes during pregnancy in multiple sclerosis. The method was immunoSEQ multiplex PCR; TCRdb's version includes in-frame clones alone and lacks a portion of them. Among some 85,000 clones listed, over 90% were seen once. The material was peripheral blood, obtained in the second trimester of pregnancy. The receptors stem from a female donor with multiple sclerosis, enrolled in a pregnancy study.

CDR3 protein: CASRRGGSGNQPQHF. The CDR3 DNA follows: TGTGCCAGCAGGAGAGGGGGAAGCGGCAATCAGCCCCAGCATTTT. The chain employs TRBV6-5 and TRBJ1-5; a weak D match, TRBD1 (6 bases). The CDR3 is 15 amino acids. Per the germline V gene, CDR1 is MNHEY and CDR2 is SVGAGI. V lost 6 bases and J lost 2, with 14 bases in between.

The rearrangement links TRBV19 to TRBJ2-7; the match to TRBD1 covers 12 bases. CDR3 length equals 14 residues. Germline trimming cut 3 bases from V and 6 bases from J; bases unmatched to any gene: 3. CDR1 and CDR2 from the germline V gene are LNHDA and SQIVND (reference sequence). The CDR3 DNA is TGTGCCAGTAGTATGGGGACAGGGGGCTTCGAGCAGTACTTC. Protein sequence: CASSMGTGGFEQYF.

The chain joins TRBV5-1 to TRBJ2-1; D not resolved. The germline gives CDR1 SGHRS, CDR2 YFSETQ. V was trimmed by 2 bases and J by 5 bases, leaving 8 bases between them. The length of the CDR3 is 13 residues. CDR3 nucleotide sequence: TGCGCCAGCAGCTTATGGGCCAACAATGAGCAGTTCTTC. It specifies CASSLWANNEQFF.

The chain is built from TRBV19 and TRBJ2-1; no definite D call. Trimming took 7 bases from V and 0 from J, leaving 10 bases between them. The length of the CDR3 is 14 residues. Germline V gene sequence: CDR1 LNHDA, CDR2 SQIVND (reference sequence). CDR3 bases: TGTGCCAGTACTCTGGGCAGCTCCTACAATGAGCAGTTCTTC. Protein sequence: CASTLGSSYNEQFF.

The chain employs TRBV6-6 and TRBJ2-7; 9 bases match TRBD1. Looked up from germline, CDR1 is MNHNY and CDR2 is SVGAGI (reference sequence). V lost 6 bases to trimming and J lost 3 bases; unmatched junction nucleotides: 6. CDR3 length equals 14 residues. The CDR3 nucleotides are TGTGCCAGCAGAGAGGGACAGGGCCTCTACGAGCAGTACTTC. This gives the protein CASREGQGLYEQYF.

The chain joins TRBV7-8 to TRBJ2-1, with D perhaps TRBD2 (5 bases). The CDR3 runs to 17 residues. Germline CDR1 and CDR2: SGHVS and FQNEAQ. Trimming left V 1 base short and J 5 bases short, with 18 bases between. CDR3 sequence (DNA): TGTGCCAGCAGCTTAGGCCGGCTAGCCCTTGGCGACAATGAGCAGTTCTTC. It specifies CASSLGRLALGDNEQFF.

The chain employs TRBV19 and TRBJ2-1; 8 positions match TRBD1. V lost 9 bases, J lost 7 bases, and 5 bases stayed unmatched. Germline V gene lookup returns CDR1 LNHDA and CDR2 SQIVND (reference sequence). There are 12 residues in the CDR3. The CDR3 is CASRTGLNEQFF. DNA for the CDR3: TGTGCCAGCAGGACAGGGCTGAATGAGCAGTTCTTC.

The chain has TRBV27 and TRBJ2-3, with D perhaps TRBD2 (6 bases). The CDR3 totals 16 residues. The germline CDR1 and CDR2 sequences are MNHEY and SMNVEV (reference sequence). V was shortened by 3 bases and J by 3 bases, with 16 bases between the two germline ends. In nucleotides, the CDR3 is TGTGCCAGCAGTTTTATTACGGGAGTGGGTACAGATACGCAGTATTTT. Its translation: CASSFITGVGTDTQYF.

J is TRBJ1-1 and V is TRBV5-6; weak D call: TRBD1 (6 bases). CDR3 length: 14 residues. Trimming shortened V by 0 bases and J by 5 bases, and 11 bases separated the two germline ends. Germline CDR1 SGHDT, CDR2 YYEEEE. CDR3 nucleotides: TGTGCCAGCAGCTTGGGAGGGGGAATTACTGAAGCTTTCTTT. Protein product: CASSLGGGITEAFF.

The J gene is TRBJ2-1, the V gene TRBV30; 7 nucleotides agree with TRBD2. Trimming at V came to 8 bases and at J to 7 bases, leaving 8 bases not matched to a gene. In germline, CDR1 is GTSNPN, CDR2 SVGIG (reference sequence). This CDR3 region has 12 residues. For the CDR3, the DNA is TGTGCCGGCCGGCGGGAGCCAAATGAGCAGTTCTTC. This encodes CAGRREPNEQFF.

The chain uses TRBV16 and TRBJ2-7, with TRBD1 as a possible D gene (5 bases). Trimming took off 1 base at V and 5 bases at J, with 15 bases between the two ends. The length of the CDR3 is 15 residues. Germline loops: CDR1 KGHSY, CDR2 FQNENV. The DNA of the CDR3 is TGTGCCAGCAGCCAATGGGCAGGCCAGGGTCACGAGCAGTACTTC. Amino acids: CASSQWAGQGHEQYF. Full variable domain (remainder filled in from reference TRBV16 and TRBJ2-7): GEEVAQTPKHLVRGEGQKAKLYCAPIKGHSYVFWYQQVLKNEFKFLISFQNENVFDETGMPKERFSAKCLPNSPCSLEIQATKLEDSAVYFCASSQWAGQGHEQYFGPGTRLTVT.

V gene TRBV2 combines with J gene TRBJ2-7; TRBD2 is a possible D gene (5 bases). CDR3 length: 15 amino acids. Deletions cut 0 bases from V and 3 bases from J, with 12 bases between. CDR1 and CDR2 (germline): SNHLY, FYNNEI. The CDR3 spells CASSEAPSGVYEQYF. The DNA for the CDR3 is TGTGCCAGCAGTGAAGCACCCAGCGGCGTCTACGAGCAGTACTTC.

The V gene is TRBV30, the J gene TRBJ1-5; perhaps TRBD1 as D (6 bases). V was clipped by 2 bases and J by 1 base, with 6 bases between them. The CDR3 loop spans 13 amino acids. Germline V gene sequence: CDR1 GTSNPN, CDR2 SVGIG (reference sequence). Here the CDR3 reads CAWSTGSNQPQHF. The CDR3 nucleotides read TGTGCCTGGAGTACAGGGAGCAATCAGCCCCAGCATTTT. Looking up the rest from reference TRBV30 and TRBJ1-5 gives the full variable domain: SQTIHQWPATLVQPVGSPLSLECTVEGTSNPNLYWYRQAAGRGLQLLFYSVGIGQISSEVPQNLSASRPQDRQFILSSKKLLLSDSGFYLCAWSTGSNQPQHFGDGTRLSIL.

The rearrangement uses TRBV6-1 and TRBJ2-7, with 10 bases that match TRBD2. Germline values: CDR1 MNHNS, CDR2 SASEGT. Trimming at V came to 2 bases and at J to 5 bases, leaving 15 bases not matched to a gene. This CDR3 contains 18 residues. The CDR3, as DNA: TGTGCCAGCAGTGAAACAGGGTTTCGGCTAGCGGGAGTTAACGAGCAGTACTTC. This codes for CASSETGFRLAGVNEQYF.

The rearrangement links TRBV4-2 to TRBJ1-1; D is undetermined. Trimming cost V 0 bases and J 6 bases, with 11 bases left between them. The CDR3 has 14 residues. Germline V CDR1 and CDR2: LGHNA, YNFKEQ. CDR3 region: CASSQEDSNPEAFF. The CDR3 DNA sequence: TGTGCCAGCAGCCAAGAGGACTCCAATCCTGAAGCTTTCTTT.

This chain connects TRBV7-2 to TRBJ2-1; 7 positions agree with TRBD1. Looked up from germline, CDR1 is SGHTA and CDR2 is FQGNSA. This CDR3 comprises 13 residues. With 7 bases clipped from V and 6 bases from J, the junction kept 6 bases outside the gene matches. The CDR3 region has the DNA TGTGCCAGCATGACAGGGTTCGGCAATGAGCAGTTCTTC. Protein sequence: CASMTGFGNEQFF.

The chain couples TRBV19 to TRBJ2-1; D not certain. In germline, CDR1 is LNHDA, CDR2 SQIVND (reference sequence). The CDR3 has 12 residues. Trimming stripped 0 bases from V and 10 bases from J, with 7 bases between. CDR3 protein: CASSIDKTEQFF. The DNA for the CDR3 is TGTGCCAGTAGTATAGATAAAACAGAGCAGTTCTTC.

The V gene is TRBV6-1, the J gene TRBJ2-7; 7 positions agree with TRBD1. The CDR3 contains 14 residues. CDR1 and CDR2 (germline): MNHNS, SASEGT. J gave up 3 bases and V 8 bases, and 10 bases lay outside the gene matches. DNA for the CDR3: TGTGCCAGCGGTGCACAGGGGTTGGGCTACGAGCAGTACTTC. Amino acids: CASGAQGLGYEQYF.

This clone was counted a single time. The CDR3 sequence: CASSFTGTVYGYTF. CDR3 DNA: TGTGCCAGCAGTTTTACCGGGACAGTCTATGGCTACACCTTC. The chain employs TRBV28 and TRBJ1-2; 7 bases align to TRBD1. Germline V gives CDR1 MDHEN, CDR2 SYDVKM. The CDR3 loop spans 14 amino acids. With 3 bases clipped from V and 4 bases from J, the junction kept 5 bases outside the gene matches.

The CDR3 reads CASSSPARDRDEQYF. In DNA, the CDR3 is TGTGCCAGCAGCTCGCCCGCCAGGGACAGGGACGAGCAGTACTTC. J is TRBJ2-7 and V is TRBV13, with 9 bases matching TRBD1. Unmatched junction bases numbered 9, after V lost 4 bases and J lost 5 bases. This CDR3 has 15 residues. Germline V gives CDR1 PRHDT, CDR2 FYEKMQ (reference sequence). Combining the CDR3 with reference TRBV13 and TRBJ2-7 gives the whole variable domain AAGVIQSPRHLIKEKRETATLKCYPIPRHDTVYWYQQGPGQDPQFLISFYEKMQSDKGSIPDRFSAQQFSDYHSELNMSSLELGDSALYFCASSSPARDRDEQYFGPGTRLTVT.

With respect to this clone: It may be a read error: a sequence one base away is much more abundant. This chain joins TRBV29-1 and TRBJ1-2; D is possibly TRBD1 (5 bases). CDR1 SQVTM and CDR2 ANQGSEA come from the germline V gene. The CDR3 sequence is 13 residues long. The CDR3 coding sequence is TGCAGCGTTGACAGGGTTCAAGGCTATGGCTACATCTTC. Translating gives CSVDRVQGYGYIF.

The V gene is TRBV7-2, the J gene TRBJ2-4; tentative D call: TRBD1 (5 bases). Trimming left V 1 base short and J 3 bases short, with 13 bases between. CDR3 length: 16 residues. The germline V gene encodes CDR1 SGHTA and CDR2 FQGNSA. The CDR3 reads CASSLGAGLVKNIQYF. CDR3 coding DNA: TGTGCCAGCAGCTTAGGGGCAGGGCTAGTCAAAAACATTCAGTACTTC. The full variable domain, in which reference TRBV7-2 and TRBJ2-4 provide the parts outside the CDR3, is GAGVSQSPSNKVTEKGKDVELRCDPISGHTALYWYRQSLGQGLEFLIYFQGNSAPDKSGLPSDRFSAERTGGSVSTLTIQRTQQEDSAVYLCASSLGAGLVKNIQYFGAGTRLSVL.

The gene calls are TRBV30 and TRBJ1-2; 10 bases fit TRBD1. The ends lost 2 bases at V and 6 bases at J; junction bases unmatched: 3. CDR3 length: 13 residues. CDR1 GTSNPN and CDR2 SVGIG come from the germline V gene (reference sequence). The CDR3 region has the DNA TGTGCCTGGAGTATCGGGACAGGGGATGGCTACACCTTC. Protein product: CAWSIGTGDGYTF.

This clone has just one count. The DNA of the CDR3 is TGCGCCAGCAGCCAGGTCCCCTTGACAATCTTGAACACTGAAGCTTTCTTT. Translation: CASSQVPLTILNTEAFF. V usage is TRBV4-1 and J usage is TRBJ1-1; D is ambiguous. From germline, CDR1 is MGHRA and CDR2 YSYEKL. V was shortened by 3 bases and J by 0 bases, with 17 bases between the two germline ends. The CDR3 runs 17 residues.

J is TRBJ2-3 and V is TRBV4-1; D unresolved. The CDR3 contains 14 residues. Germline lookup yields CDR1 MGHRA and CDR2 YSYEKL. Between the trimmed V and J ends, which lost 0 bases and 0 bases, there was a span of 4 bases. The CDR3 loop reads CASSQDPSTDTQYF. CDR3 DNA sequence: TGCGCCAGCAGCCAAGATCCTAGCACAGATACGCAGTATTTT.

V and J are TRBV5-5 and TRBJ1-2; D remains ambiguous. The CDR3 spans 13 residues. V lost 0 bases and J 8 bases, leaving 11 bases between the germline ends. Germline values: CDR1 SGHKS, CDR2 YYEKEE (reference sequence). As DNA, the CDR3 is TGTGCCAGCAGCTTGGATTGGGGAGGGGGCTACACCTTC. It specifies CASSLDWGGGYTF.

This clone was detected only a few times. The V call is TRBV7-3, the J call TRBJ2-7; D is unresolved. Germline CDR1 and CDR2: SGHTA and FQGTGA. CDR3 length: 13 residues. The V and J ends lost 2 bases and 3 bases respectively, with 8 bases between them. The CDR3 DNA sequence: TGTGCCAGCAGCTTAGGTCTAAGCTACGAGCAGTACTTC. This sequence encodes CASSLGLSYEQYF. Drawing the rest from reference TRBV7-3 and TRBJ2-7, the complete variable domain is GAGVSQTPSNKVTEKGKYVELRCDPISGHTALYWYRQSLGQGPEFLIYFQGTGAADDSGLPNDRFFAVRPEGSVSTLKIQRTERGDSAVYLCASSLGLSYEQYFGPGTRLTVT.

J is TRBJ1-2 and V is TRBV30; the D is unclear. This CDR3 spans 10 amino acids. The germline CDR1 and CDR2 sequences are GTSNPN and SVGIG (reference sequence). V was clipped by 8 bases and J by 8 bases, with 12 bases between them. The CDR3 region has the DNA TGTGCCGAATGGACTCGCGGCTACACCTTC. Protein sequence: CAEWTRGYTF. The whole variable domain, filled in from reference TRBV30 and TRBJ1-2, reads SQTIHQWPATLVQPVGSPLSLECTVEGTSNPNLYWYRQAAGRGLQLLFYSVGIGQISSEVPQNLSASRPQDRQFILSSKKLLLSDSGFYLCAEWTRGYTFGSGTRLTVV.

The V gene is TRBV30, the J gene TRBJ2-5; 12 bases map to TRBD2. The CDR3 totals 15 residues. CDR1 is GTSNPN and CDR2 is SVGIG in the germline V gene (reference sequence). V lost 2 bases and J lost 4; bases outside the gene matches: 5. The CDR3 loop reads CAWSPWGLAGETQYF. The CDR3 DNA is TGTGCCTGGAGTCCATGGGGACTAGCGGGAGAGACCCAGTACTTC.

The chain couples TRBV4-3 to TRBJ1-1; D gene uncertain. In germline, CDR1 is LGHNA, CDR2 YSLEER. The CDR3 sequence is 13 residues long. Trimming stripped 4 bases from V and 0 bases from J, with 6 bases between. The CDR3 bases are TGCGCCAGCAGCCCTAGCTTGAACACTGAAGCTTTCTTT. Its protein is CASSPSLNTEAFF.

The chain carries TRBV19 and TRBJ1-1; D is ambiguous. The ends were cut back, 8 bases at V and 1 base at J, with 17 bases in the middle. The germline V gene encodes CDR1 LNHDA and CDR2 SQIVND (reference sequence). The CDR3 length is 15 residues. The CDR3 DNA sequence: TGTGCCAGTTTCAGACCAGGTTTCGGGAACACTGAAGCTTTCTTT. It yields the protein CASFRPGFGNTEAFF.

This chain links TRBV30 with TRBJ1-2, with D possibly being TRBD1 (5 bases). V was shortened by 5 bases and J by 6 bases, with 19 bases between the two germline ends. The CDR3 runs 14 residues. The germline V gene has CDR1 GTSNPN and CDR2 SVGIG (reference sequence). The chain's CDR3 is CAWGRERQGNGYTF. The CDR3 DNA sequence: TGTGCCTGGGGAAGGGAACGGCAGGGTAATGGCTACACCTTC.